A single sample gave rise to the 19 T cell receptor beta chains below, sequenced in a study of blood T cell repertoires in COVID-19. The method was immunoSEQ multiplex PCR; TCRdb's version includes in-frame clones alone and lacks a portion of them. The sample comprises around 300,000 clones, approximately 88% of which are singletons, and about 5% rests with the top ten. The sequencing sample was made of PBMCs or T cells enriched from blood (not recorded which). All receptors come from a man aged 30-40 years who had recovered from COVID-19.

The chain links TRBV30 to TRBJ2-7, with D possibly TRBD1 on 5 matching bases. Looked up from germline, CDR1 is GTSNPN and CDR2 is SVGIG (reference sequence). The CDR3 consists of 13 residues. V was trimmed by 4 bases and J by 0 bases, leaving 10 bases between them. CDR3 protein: CAWTGYSSYEQYF. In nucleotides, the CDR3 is TGTGCCTGGACAGGGTACAGCTCCTACGAGCAGTACTTC.

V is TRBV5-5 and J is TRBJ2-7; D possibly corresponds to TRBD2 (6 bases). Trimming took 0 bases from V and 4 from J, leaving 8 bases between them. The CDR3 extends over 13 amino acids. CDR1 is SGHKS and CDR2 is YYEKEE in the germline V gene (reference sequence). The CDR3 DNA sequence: TGTGCCAGCAGCTTGGGACTAGGGTACGAGCAGTACTTC. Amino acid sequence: CASSLGLGYEQYF.

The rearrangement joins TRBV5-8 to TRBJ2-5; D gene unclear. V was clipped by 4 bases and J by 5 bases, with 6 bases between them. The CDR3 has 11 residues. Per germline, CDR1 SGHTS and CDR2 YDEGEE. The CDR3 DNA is TGTGCCAGCAGCCCCGCGGAGACCCAGTACTTC. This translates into CASSPAETQYF.

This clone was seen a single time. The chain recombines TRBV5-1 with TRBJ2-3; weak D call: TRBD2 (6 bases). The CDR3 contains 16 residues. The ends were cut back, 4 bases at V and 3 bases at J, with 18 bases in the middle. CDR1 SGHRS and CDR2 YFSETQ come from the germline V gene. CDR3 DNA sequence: TGCGCCAGCAGCCCAGGATGGGGGGACCTAACAGATACGCAGTATTTT. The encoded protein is CASSPGWGDLTDTQYF.

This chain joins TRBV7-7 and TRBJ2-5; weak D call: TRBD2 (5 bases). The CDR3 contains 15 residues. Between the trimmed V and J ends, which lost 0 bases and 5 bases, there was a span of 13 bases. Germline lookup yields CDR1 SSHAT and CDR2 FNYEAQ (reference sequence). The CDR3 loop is CASSLAAVTGETQYF. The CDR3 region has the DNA TGTGCCAGCAGCTTAGCGGCAGTTACGGGGGAGACCCAGTACTTC.

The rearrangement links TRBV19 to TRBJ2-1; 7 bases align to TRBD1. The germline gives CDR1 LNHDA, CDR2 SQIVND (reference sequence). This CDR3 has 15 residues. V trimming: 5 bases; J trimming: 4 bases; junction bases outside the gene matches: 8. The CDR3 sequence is CASSLAGTAYNEQFF. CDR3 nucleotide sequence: TGTGCCAGTAGTCTGGCCGGGACAGCATACAATGAGCAGTTCTTC.

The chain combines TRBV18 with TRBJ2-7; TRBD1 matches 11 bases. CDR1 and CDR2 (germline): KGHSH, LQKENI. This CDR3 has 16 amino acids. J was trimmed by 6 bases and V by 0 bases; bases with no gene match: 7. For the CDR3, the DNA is TGTGCCAGCTCACCACCGTGGACAGGGGGCGACGGCGAGCAGTACTTC. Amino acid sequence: CASSPPWTGGDGEQYF. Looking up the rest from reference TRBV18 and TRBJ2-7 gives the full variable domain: NAGVMQNPRHLVRRRGQEARLRCSPMKGHSHVYWYRQLPEEGLKFMVYLQKENIIDESGMPKERFSAEFPKEGPSILRIQQVVRGDSAAYFCASSPPWTGGDGEQYFGPGTRLTVT.

The DNA for the CDR3 is TGTGCCAGCAGCTTTAGCGGGGGGGGATACGAGCAGTACTTC. Residues: CASSFSGGGYEQYF. The chain carries TRBV7-2 and TRBJ2-7, with 11 bases that match TRBD2. This CDR3 contains 14 residues. CDR1 SGHTA and CDR2 FQGNSA come from the germline V gene. The trim removed 3 bases at V and 4 bases at J, leaving 2 bases unmatched. The entire variable domain, with the rest obtained from reference TRBV7-2 and TRBJ2-7, is as follows: GAGVSQSPSNKVTEKGKDVELRCDPISGHTALYWYRQSLGQGLEFLIYFQGNSAPDKSGLPSDRFSAERTGGSVSTLTIQRTQQEDSAVYLCASSFSGGGYEQYFGPGTRLTVT.

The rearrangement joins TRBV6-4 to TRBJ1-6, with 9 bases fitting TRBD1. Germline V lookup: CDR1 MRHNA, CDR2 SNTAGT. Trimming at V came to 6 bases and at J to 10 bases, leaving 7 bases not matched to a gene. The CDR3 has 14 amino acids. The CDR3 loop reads CASRPTGQGSPLHF. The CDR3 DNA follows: TGTGCCAGCAGGCCCACGGGACAGGGCTCACCCCTCCACTTT.

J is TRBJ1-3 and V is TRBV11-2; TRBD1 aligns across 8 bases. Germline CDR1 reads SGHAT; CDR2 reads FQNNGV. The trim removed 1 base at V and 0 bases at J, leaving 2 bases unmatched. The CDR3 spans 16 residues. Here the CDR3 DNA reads TGTGCCAGCAGCTTAGGGGGACAGGCCTCTGGAAACACCATATATTTT. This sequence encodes CASSLGGQASGNTIYF.

The CDR3 reads CASSLFEQGAATEKLFF. The CDR3 DNA sequence: TGCGCCAGCAGCTTGTTTGAACAGGGGGCTGCGACTGAAAAACTGTTTTTT. The rearrangement joins TRBV5-1 to TRBJ1-4; 9 bases map to TRBD1. The CDR3 totals 17 residues. The germline CDR1 and CDR2 sequences are SGHRS and YFSETQ. V shed 1 base and J 7 bases; nucleotides not matched to a gene: 11. The full variable domain, completed using reference TRBV5-1 and TRBJ1-4, is KAGVTQTPRYLIKTRGQQVTLSCSPISGHRSVSWYQQTPGQGLQFLFEYFSETQRNKGNFPGRFSGRQFSNSRSEMNVSTLELGDSALYLCASSLFEQGAATEKLFFGSGTQLSVL.

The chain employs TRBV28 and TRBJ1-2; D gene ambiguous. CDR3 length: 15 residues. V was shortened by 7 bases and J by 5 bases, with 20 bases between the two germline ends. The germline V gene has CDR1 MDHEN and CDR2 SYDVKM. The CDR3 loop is CASNNRRPVSYGYTF. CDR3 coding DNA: TGTGCCAGCAACAATCGGAGGCCAGTTTCTTATGGCTACACCTTC.

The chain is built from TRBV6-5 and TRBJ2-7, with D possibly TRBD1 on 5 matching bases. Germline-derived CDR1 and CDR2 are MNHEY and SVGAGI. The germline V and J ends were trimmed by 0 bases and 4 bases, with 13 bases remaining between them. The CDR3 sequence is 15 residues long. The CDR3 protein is CASSYSGEITYEQYF. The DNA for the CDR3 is TGTGCCAGCAGTTACTCAGGGGAAATTACGTACGAGCAGTACTTC.

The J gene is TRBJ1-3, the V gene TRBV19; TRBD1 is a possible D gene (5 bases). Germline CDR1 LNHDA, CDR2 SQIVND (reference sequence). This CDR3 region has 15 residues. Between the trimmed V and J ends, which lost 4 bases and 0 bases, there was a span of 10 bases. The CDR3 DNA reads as TGTGCCAGTAGTAGGACACTGAGCTCTGGAAACACCATATATTTT. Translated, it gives CASSRTLSSGNTIYF.

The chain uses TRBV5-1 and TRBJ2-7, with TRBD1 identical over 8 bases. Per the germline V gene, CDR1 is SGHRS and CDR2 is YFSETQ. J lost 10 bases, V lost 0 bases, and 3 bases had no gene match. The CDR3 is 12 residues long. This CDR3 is CASSLEGQEQYF. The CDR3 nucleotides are TGCGCCAGCAGCTTGGAGGGACAGGAACAGTACTTC.

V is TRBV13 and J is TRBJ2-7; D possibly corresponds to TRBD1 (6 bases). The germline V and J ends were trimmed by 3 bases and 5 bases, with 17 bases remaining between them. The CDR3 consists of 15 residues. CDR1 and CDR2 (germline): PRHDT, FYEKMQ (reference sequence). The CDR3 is CASSLARQVSHEQYF. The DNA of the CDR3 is TGTGCCAGCAGCTTGGCGCGACAGGTCAGCCACGAGCAGTACTTC. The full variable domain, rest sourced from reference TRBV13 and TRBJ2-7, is AAGVIQSPRHLIKEKRETATLKCYPIPRHDTVYWYQQGPGQDPQFLISFYEKMQSDKGSIPDRFSAQQFSDYHSELNMSSLELGDSALYFCASSLARQVSHEQYFGPGTRLTVT.

The CDR3 is CASSQETALSGNTIYF. The CDR3 DNA reads TGCGCCAGCAGCCAAGAAACAGCCCTCTCTGGAAACACCATATATTTT. The rearrangement links TRBV4-1 to TRBJ1-3; D remains ambiguous. The germline V gene encodes CDR1 MGHRA and CDR2 YSYEKL. The V end lost 0 bases, the J end lost 0 bases, and 9 bases lay between the germline ends. There are 16 residues in the CDR3.

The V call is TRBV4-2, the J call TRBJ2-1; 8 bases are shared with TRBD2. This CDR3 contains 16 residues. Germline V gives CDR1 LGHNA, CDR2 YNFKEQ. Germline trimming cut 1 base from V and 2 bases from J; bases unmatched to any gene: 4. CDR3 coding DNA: TGTGCCAGCAGCCAAGGGGAGACTAGCGCCTACAATGAGCAGTTCTTC. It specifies CASSQGETSAYNEQFF.

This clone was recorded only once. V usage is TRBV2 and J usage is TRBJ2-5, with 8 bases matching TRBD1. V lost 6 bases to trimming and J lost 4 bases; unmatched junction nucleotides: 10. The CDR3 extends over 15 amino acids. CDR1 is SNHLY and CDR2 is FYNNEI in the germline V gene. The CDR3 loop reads CASSDPGQVSETQYF. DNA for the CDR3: TGTGCCAGCAGCGACCCGGGACAGGTCTCAGAGACCCAGTACTTC.